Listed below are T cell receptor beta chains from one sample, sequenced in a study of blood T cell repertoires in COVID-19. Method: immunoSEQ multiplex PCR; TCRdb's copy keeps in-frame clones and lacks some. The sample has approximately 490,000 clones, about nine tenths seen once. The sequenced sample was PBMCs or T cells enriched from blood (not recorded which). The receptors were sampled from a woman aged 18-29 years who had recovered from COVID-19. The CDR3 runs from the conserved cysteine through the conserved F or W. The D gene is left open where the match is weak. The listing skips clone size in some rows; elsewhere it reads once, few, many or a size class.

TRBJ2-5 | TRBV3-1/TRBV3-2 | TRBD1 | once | TGTGCCAGCTACGACAGGGTGGGAGAGACCCAGTACTTC | CASYDRVGETQYF
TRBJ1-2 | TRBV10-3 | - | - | TGTGCCATCAGTTTACAGGGTAGTTCTAACTATGGCTACACCTTC | CAISLQGSSNYGYTF
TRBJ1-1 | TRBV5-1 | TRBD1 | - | TGCGCCAGCAGCGCGGGACAGGGGCTGACTGAAGCTTTCTTT | CASSAGQGLTEAFF
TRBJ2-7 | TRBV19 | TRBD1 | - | TGTGCCAGTAGCCTCCGGGACAGGCCCTCCTACGAGCAGTACTTC | CASSLRDRPSYEQYF
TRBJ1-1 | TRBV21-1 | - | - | TGTGCCAGCTCGAGGGTCGTGGGGACTGAAGCTTTCTTT | CASSRVVGTEAFF
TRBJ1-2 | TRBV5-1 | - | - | TGCGCCAGCAGCCTTAGTTCGGTTATGACAGTAGCTAACTATGGCTACACCTTC | CASSLSSVMTVANYGYTF
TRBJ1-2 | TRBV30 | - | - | TGTGCCTGGAGAAGTCCAAGCGGGGTCTATGGCTACACCTTC | CAWRSPSGVYGYTF
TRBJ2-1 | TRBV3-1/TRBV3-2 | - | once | TGTGCCAGCAGCCATCTATACCGGGGGTCCTACAATGAGCAGTTCTTC | CASSHLYRGSYNEQFF
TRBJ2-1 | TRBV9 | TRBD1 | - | TGTGCCAGCAGCGTGGACAGGGGCTCCTACAATGAGCAGTTCTTC | CASSVDRGSYNEQFF
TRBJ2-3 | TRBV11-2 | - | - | TGTGCCAGCAGCTTAGCCCCGTATAGCACAGATACGCAGTATTTT | CASSLAPYSTDTQYF
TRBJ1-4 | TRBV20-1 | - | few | TGCAGTGCTAGTCTCTATCAAGGGGCAACTAATGAAAAACTGTTTTTT | CSASLYQGATNEKLFF
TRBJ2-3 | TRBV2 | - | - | TGTGCCAGCAGTGAAGGCCGGGCAGGGAAGGATGAAGATACGCAGTATTTT | CASSEGRAGKDEDTQYF
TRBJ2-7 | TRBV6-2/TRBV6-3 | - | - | TGTGCCAGCAGTAGAGACAGGACCTACGAGCAGTACTTC | CASSRDRTYEQYF
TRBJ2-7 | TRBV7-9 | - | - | TGTGCCAGCAGCTTAGAGACTAGATGGTACGAGCAGTACTTC | CASSLETRWYEQYF
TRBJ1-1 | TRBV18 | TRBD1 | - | TGTGCCAGCTCACCACTGGTGGGACAGGGGACTGAAGCTTTCTTT | CASSPLVGQGTEAFF
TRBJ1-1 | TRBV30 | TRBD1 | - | TGTGCCTGGAGGGGGGACAGGGGTACGAACACTGAAGCTTTCTTT | CAWRGDRGTNTEAFF
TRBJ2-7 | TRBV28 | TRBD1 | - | TGTGCCAGCAGTTCCGGTCGGGGACAGGGTAACGGCGAGCAGTACTTC | CASSSGRGQGNGEQYF
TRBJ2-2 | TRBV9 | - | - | TGTGCCAGCAGCCGGACACAGAACACCGGGGAGCTGTTTTTT | CASSRTQNTGELFF
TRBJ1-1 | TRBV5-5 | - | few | TGTGCCAGCAGCTTGGAAGGGGCCATGAACACTGAAGCTTTCTTT | CASSLEGAMNTEAFF
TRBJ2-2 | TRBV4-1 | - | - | TGCGCCAGCAGCCAGTGGACCGGGGATAGGGAGCTGTTTTTT | CASSQWTGDRELFF
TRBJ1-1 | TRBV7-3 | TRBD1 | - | TGTGCCAGCAGCTACTCAGGGGGGACTGAAGCTTTCTTT | CASSYSGGTEAFF
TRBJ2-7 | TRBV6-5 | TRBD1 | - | TGTGCCAGCAGTTACGTCGGACAGGGGGCGAGTGAGCAGTACTTC | CASSYVGQGASEQYF
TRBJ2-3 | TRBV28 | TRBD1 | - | TGTGCCAGCAGTCCGCGGGACAGGGGTTTCACAGATACGCAGTATTTT | CASSPRDRGFTDTQYF
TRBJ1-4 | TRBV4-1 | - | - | TGCGCCAGCAGCCAAGTTGAGGGAGAAAAACTGTTTTTT | CASSQVEGEKLFF
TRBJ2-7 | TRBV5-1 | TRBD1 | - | TGCGCCAGCAGCCCGGGACAGTACGAGCAGTACTTC | CASSPGQYEQYF
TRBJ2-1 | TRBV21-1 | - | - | TGTGCCAGCAGCAGCCGTAGCGGCCCCGAGCAGTTCTTC | CASSSRSGPEQFF
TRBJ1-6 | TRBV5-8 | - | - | TGTGCCAGCAGTTCGGGCCGGGAGGCTTCACCCCTCCACTTT | CASSSGREASPLHF
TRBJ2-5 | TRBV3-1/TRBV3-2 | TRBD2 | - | TGTGCCAGCTCTAGCGGGGGGTCCCAGGGGACCCAGTACTTC | CASSSGGSQGTQYF
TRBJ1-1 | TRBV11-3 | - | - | TGTGCCAGCTCGAGGGATGGGAACACTGAAGCTTTCTTT | CASSRDGNTEAFF
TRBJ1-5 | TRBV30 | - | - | TGTGCCTGGAGTGTACGAAGGGGATGGCAGCCCCAGCATTTT | CAWSVRRGWQPQHF
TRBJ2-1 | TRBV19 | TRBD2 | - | TGTGCCAGTAGTCCCCCGACTAGCGGATTCTACAATGAGCAGTTCTTC | CASSPPTSGFYNEQFF
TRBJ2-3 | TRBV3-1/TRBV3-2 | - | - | TGTGCCAGCAGCCTCGACCTAGCGCGGGCGGATACGCAGTATTTT | CASSLDLARADTQYF
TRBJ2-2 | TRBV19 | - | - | TGTGCCAGTAGTATATCCGGGGAGAACACCGGGGAGCTGTTTTTT | CASSISGENTGELFF
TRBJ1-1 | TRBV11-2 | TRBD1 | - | TGTGCCAGCAGCTCGCGGACAGGGAAGGGAAGCACTGAAGCTTTCTTT | CASSSRTGKGSTEAFF
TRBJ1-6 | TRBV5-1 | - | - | TGCGCCAGCAGCTTGGGGACGGGACACCCCGACTATAATTCACCCCTCCACTTT | CASSLGTGHPDYNSPLHF
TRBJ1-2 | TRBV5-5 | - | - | TGTGCCAGCAGCTTGAACGGGAACTATGGCTACACCTTC | CASSLNGNYGYTF
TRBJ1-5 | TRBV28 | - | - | TGTGCCAGCAGCCGAGCTTATCAGCCCCAGCATTTT | CASSRAYQPQHF
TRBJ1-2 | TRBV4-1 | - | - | TGCGCCAGCAGCCAAGAAAATCTCCGAGCCCCTTTTACTGTCTATGGCTACACCTTC | CASSQENLRAPFTVYGYTF
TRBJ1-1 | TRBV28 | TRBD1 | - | TGTGCCAGCAGTTCCGGGACAGGGTGGACTGAAGCTTTCTTT | CASSSGTGWTEAFF
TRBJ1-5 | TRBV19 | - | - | TGTGCCAGTAATCAGGAGACGGGGCAGCCCCAGCATTTT | CASNQETGQPQHF
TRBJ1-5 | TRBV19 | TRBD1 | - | TGTGCCAGTAGTACCGAGACAGGGAAGGGCAATCAGCCCCAGCATTTT | CASSTETGKGNQPQHF
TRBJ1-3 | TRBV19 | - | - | TGTGCCAGTAGTATAAGTGCGGGCGCTTACTCTGGAAACACCATATATTTT | CASSISAGAYSGNTIYF
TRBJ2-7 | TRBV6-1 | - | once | TGTGCCAGCAGTAGAGGCGCCTACGAGCAGTACTTC | CASSRGAYEQYF
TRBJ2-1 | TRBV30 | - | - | TGTGCCTGGAGTTCGGGACTCTTTCATGAGCAGTTCTTC | CAWSSGLFHEQFF
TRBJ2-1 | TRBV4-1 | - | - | TGCGCCAGCAGCCAACCTGCCTACAATGAGCAGTTCTTC | CASSQPAYNEQFF
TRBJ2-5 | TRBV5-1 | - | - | TGCGCCAGCAGCTTGGGGGGAGGACAAGAGACCCAGTACTTC | CASSLGGGQETQYF
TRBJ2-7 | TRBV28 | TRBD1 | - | TGTGCCAGCAGTCCCCGCGGACAGGGTGACTCCTACGAGCAGTACTTC | CASSPRGQGDSYEQYF
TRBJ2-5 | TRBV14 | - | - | TGTGCCAGCAGCCAAGATATAGGGGGACGGGAGACCCAGTACTTC | CASSQDIGGRETQYF
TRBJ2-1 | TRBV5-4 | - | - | TGTGCCAGCAGCTTTGGGGACTCTCCATTTGAGCAGTTCTTC | CASSFGDSPFEQFF
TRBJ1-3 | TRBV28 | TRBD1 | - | TGTGCCAGCAGTCTCGTTGACAGGGGAGGGGGAAACACCATATATTTT | CASSLVDRGGGNTIYF